A selection of T cell receptor beta chains follows, all from one sample in a study of T cell repertoires in MIS-A myocarditis. The protocol was immunoSEQ multiplex PCR, while the TCRdb copy is restricted to in-frame clones and leaves out a portion. The repertoire holds 10,000 to 13,000 clones, 83% seen once, with around 29% in the top ten. The sample consisted of right ventricle heart tissue obtained at autopsy. These receptors came from a man between 18 and 29 years old with fulminant myocarditis from multisystem inflammatory syndrome in adults (MIS-A) after COVID-19. Both conserved end residues are part of each CDR3. A D gene is named only where the DNA matches it firmly. For some rows the clone size is stated as once, few or many, or as a class when expanded; others skip it.

NA | TRBJ1-1 | TRBV7-8 | NA | TGTGCCAGCAGCCTAGCTCCATTGGGAACGACTGAAGCTTTCTTT | CASSLAPLGTTEAFF
NA | TRBJ1-4 | TRBV2 | NA | TGTGCCAGCAGTGAGGAAGGGGAGGGGAAACTGTTTTTT | CASSEEGEGKLFF
NA | TRBJ2-7 | TRBV7-9 | NA | TGTGCCAGCAGCTTAGCGCAAGCTGGCGCCGAGCAGTACTTC | CASSLAQAGAEQYF
once | TRBJ1-2 | TRBV4-3 | NA | TGCGCCAGCAGCCAAGATATTGGGGCGGAATTTAACTATGGCTACACCTTC | CASSQDIGAEFNYGYTF
NA | TRBJ2-7 | TRBV11-2 | NA | TGTGCCAGCAGCTCCAGGGATCGGTACGAGCAGTACTTC | CASSSRDRYEQYF
once | TRBJ1-6 | TRBV7-9 | TRBD1 | TGTGCCAGCAGCTCAGGGACAGCTTCACCCCTCCACTTT | CASSSGTASPLHF
NA | TRBJ1-5 | TRBV20-1 | NA | TGCAGTGCTAGTCCGAGGGGGAAGGGGGATCAGCCCCAGCATTTT | CSASPRGKGDQPQHF
NA | TRBJ2-2 | TRBV7-9 | NA | TGTGCCACTGGGGACCCGAACACCGGGGAGCTGTTTTTT | CATGDPNTGELFF
once | TRBJ2-5 | TRBV7-9 | NA | TGTGCCAGCAGCTTTCCAGGTCTTCAAGGAGAGACCCAGTACTTC | CASSFPGLQGETQYF
NA | TRBJ1-6 | TRBV7-9 | TRBD1 | TGTGCCAGCAGCTCTTCCGGGACAGGGAGTTCACCCCTCCACTTT | CASSSSGTGSSPLHF
NA | TRBJ2-5 | TRBV28 | NA | TGTGCCAGCAGCCCACCCCTAGGGACTGGGGAGACCCAGTACTTC | CASSPPLGTGETQYF
NA | TRBJ1-6 | TRBV3-1/TRBV3-2 | NA | TGTGCCAGCAGCCTAGACAGGCTGAGGACACCCCTCCACTTT | CASSLDRLRTPLHF
NA | TRBJ1-5 | TRBV5-5 | TRBD1 | TGTGCCAGCAGCACCGGGACAGGGGGGATTAGCAATCAGCCCCAGCATTTT | CASSTGTGGISNQPQHF
NA | TRBJ1-1 | TRBV5-1 | NA | TGCGCCAGCAGCTCAGTGACAGTGAACACTGAAGCTTTCTTT | CASSSVTVNTEAFF
once | TRBJ1-4 | TRBV5-5 | NA | TGTGCCAGCAGCTTCGGCCCGGATACTAATGAAAAACTGTTTTTT | CASSFGPDTNEKLFF
NA | TRBJ2-1 | TRBV28 | TRBD1 | TGTGCCAGCAGGACAGGGGGACAGGGTAACAATGAGCAGTTCTTC | CASRTGGQGNNEQFF
few | TRBJ2-2 | TRBV24-1 | TRBD2 | TGTGCCACCCTTAGCGGGACCACCGGGGAGCTGTTTTTT | CATLSGTTGELFF
NA | TRBJ1-2 | TRBV4-2 | TRBD1 | TGTGCCAGCAGCCAATCGACAGGGGAGAGAAGGTATGGCTACACCTTC | CASSQSTGERRYGYTF
NA | TRBJ2-5 | TRBV7-3 | NA | TGTGCCAGCAGTAAAGACCCATCGGAGACCCAGTACTTC | CASSKDPSETQYF
NA | TRBJ1-3 | TRBV10-3 | NA | TGTGCCATCAGTAAGAGTCGGGAGGCTGGAAACACCATATATTTT | CAISKSREAGNTIYF
NA | TRBJ1-5 | TRBV11-2 | NA | TGTGCCAGCAGCTTAGGGTCGGGTAATCAGCCCCAGCATTTT | CASSLGSGNQPQHF
NA | TRBJ1-2 | TRBV4-3 | NA | TGCGCCAGCAGCCTGCAGGGCTATGGCTACACCTTC | CASSLQGYGYTF
NA | TRBJ2-1 | TRBV18 | NA | TGTGCCAGCTCACCCAAAACGCTTAGCCTGGAAGTATACAATGAGCAGTTCTTC | CASSPKTLSLEVYNEQFF
NA | TRBJ2-7 | TRBV9 | TRBD1 | TGTGCCAGCAGCGGACGGACAGGGCGGAACGAGCAGTACTTC | CASSGRTGRNEQYF
once | TRBJ1-1 | TRBV28 | NA | TGTGCCAGCAGCCGGTGGAACACTGAAGCTTTCTTT | CASSRWNTEAFF
NA | TRBJ1-1 | TRBV11-2 | TRBD1 | TGTGCCTCAGGGGGACAGGCGAACACTGAAGCTTTCTTT | CASGGQANTEAFF
NA | TRBJ2-1 | TRBV11-2 | TRBD2 | TGTGCCAGCAGCTTAGTTCTGGGAGGGACCTACAATGAGCAGTTCTTC | CASSLVLGGTYNEQFF
few | TRBJ1-2 | TRBV5-1 | NA | TGCGCCAGCAGCGTGGGGGGCGCCTACTATGGCTACACCTTC | CASSVGGAYYGYTF
few | TRBJ1-6 | TRBV6-5 | NA | TGTGCCAGCAGCTCGAGAGACAGTGTTAATTCACCCCTCCACTTT | CASSSRDSVNSPLHF
NA | TRBJ2-7 | TRBV5-1 | TRBD2 | TGCGCCAGCAGCTTGGGGCTAGCGGGAGAAGGCTACGAGCAGTACTTC | CASSLGLAGEGYEQYF
NA | TRBJ1-1 | TRBV9 | NA | TGTGCCAGCACCAAGTCGGGTCGCAACACTGAAGCTTTCTTT | CASTKSGRNTEAFF
NA | TRBJ1-2 | TRBV7-2 | NA | TGTGCCAGCAGCTTAGCCAAGGGTTGGTCTGGCTACACCTTC | CASSLAKGWSGYTF
once | TRBJ2-4 | TRBV7-2 | TRBD2 | TGTGCCAGCAGCCCAAATGCCCGGGGGGACATTCAGTACTTC | CASSPNARGDIQYF
NA | TRBJ2-1 | TRBV9 | NA | TGTGCCAGCAGCGTAGTAGGGGCCGACTACAATGAGCAGTTCTTC | CASSVVGADYNEQFF
once | TRBJ2-7 | TRBV29-1 | NA | TGCAGCGCCCTTGGGGGGTCAAGCTACGAGCAGTACTTC | CSALGGSSYEQYF
NA | TRBJ2-7 | TRBV4-3 | TRBD2 | TGCGCCAGCAGCCACGGGGGGAGCGAGCAGTACTTC | CASSHGGSEQYF
once | TRBJ1-5 | TRBV21-1 | NA | TGTGCCAGCAGGCGGAGGGTGACAGGGCATAGCAATCAGCCCCAGCATTTT | CASRRRVTGHSNQPQHF
NA | TRBJ2-5 | TRBV4-2 | NA | TGTGCCAGCCAGCCAAATCCGGGACTCCCTCAAGAGACCCAGTACTTC | CASQPNPGLPQETQYF
NA | TRBJ2-3 | TRBV4-3 | TRBD2 | TGCGCCAGCAGCCAAGAGACGGGGGGGAACACAGATACGCAGTATTTT | CASSQETGGNTDTQYF
NA | TRBJ2-7 | TRBV5-8 | TRBD1 | TGTGCCAGCAGCTTGGGACAGGGGGACGAGCAGTACTTC | CASSLGQGDEQYF
NA | TRBJ1-1 | TRBV5-1 | TRBD1 | TGCGCCAGCAGCAAAGTAACAGGGGGTAACACTGAAGCTTTCTTT | CASSKVTGGNTEAFF
NA | TRBJ2-3 | TRBV11-2 | TRBD2 | TGTGCCAGCAGCTTAAGCGGGAGAGATACGCAGTATTTT | CASSLSGRDTQYF
NA | TRBJ1-4 | TRBV2 | NA | TGTGCCAGCAAATTGAATGAAAAACTGTTTTTT | CASKLNEKLFF
NA | TRBJ2-1 | TRBV27 | TRBD2 | TGTGCCAGCAGCCTCGAGGTGGGAGGGAGCAGCCATGAGCAGTTCTTC | CASSLEVGGSSHEQFF
NA | TRBJ2-1 | TRBV5-6 | TRBD2 | TGTGCCAGCAGCAGTGGCGTACTAGCGGGGGCGTCCTACAATGAGCAGTTCTTC | CASSSGVLAGASYNEQFF
few | TRBJ2-1 | TRBV7-2 | TRBD2 | TGTGCCAGCAGCTTTGATGCAGCGGGAGTGACGTGGGATGAGCAGTTCTTC | CASSFDAAGVTWDEQFF
NA | TRBJ1-6 | TRBV28 | NA | TGTGCCAGCAGAAGAGGACTGTTGAATTCACCCCTCCACTTT | CASRRGLLNSPLHF
NA | TRBJ1-1 | TRBV9 | NA | TGTGCCAGCAGCGTCGGGGCTTTGAACACTGAAGCTTTCTTT | CASSVGALNTEAFF
NA | TRBJ1-1 | TRBV6-5 | TRBD1 | TGTGCCAGCAGACAGGGGCTGGGCACTGAAGCTTTCTTT | CASRQGLGTEAFF
NA | TRBJ2-1 | TRBV4-1 | NA | TGCGCCAGCAGCCCGAGCGGTAGCTCCTACAATGAGCAGTTCTTC | CASSPSGSSYNEQFF